This T cell receptor beta chain comes out of a study of shared clonotypes between healthy human individuals (dated by TCRdb to 2019 to 2021). Regarding the complete study: A few men and a couple of women, aged 18 to 49 years, made up the cohort. For each donor, CD4 naive and CD4 memory were each run on three plates, CD8 naive on two plates, and CD8 memory on one plate. The study deeply sequenced blood TCR repertoires of about 5 healthy adults to estimate repertoire size and the extent of clonotype sharing between individuals. Libraries were prepared and TCR repertoires were sequenced by different laboratories using diverse techniques, in order to increase sequencing depth and limit assay-specific biases. Per donor, leukapheresis produced somewhere between about 0.8 and 9 billion PBMCs.

Using the deep immunoSEQ assay, TCR CDR3 regions were amplified from genomic DNA by multiplex PCR. Extracted genomic DNA from each cell subset was distributed evenly across all wells of several immunoSEQ 96-well plates, and each plate was treated as a replicate. For sorted subsets, 150 to 250 ng of genomic DNA, equivalent to roughly 30,000 T cell genomes, went into each replicate PCR. Purified libraries were quantified with a Qubit 3.0 fluorometer, sized on a Bioanalyzer 2100, and re-quantified with the KAPA Library Quantification kit. Each immunoSEQ 96-well plate was sequenced on its own single-read 150-cycle Illumina NextSeq 550 flow cell. The original methods were these. The immunoSEQ output contained only junctional sequences without quality scores, so filtering could not match that applied to full-length reads. To assign V/J genes and CDR3, sequences were annotated against IMGT germline references using PyIR, a Python wrapper for IgBLAST v1.9. Reads with weak V/J assignments (E-value above 1e-6), missing CDR3, stop codons, out-of-frame junctions, or ambiguous translated residues were removed. V3J clonotypes were defined as sequences sharing an identical inferred V gene, J gene, and CDR3 amino acid sequence. Percentage overlap between repertoires was computed as shared unique clonotypes divided by the size of the smaller repertoire. Repertoire richness was assessed with RTK rarefaction, the Chao1 estimator, and Recon v2.1 estimates of unobserved clonotypes. Generation probabilities were computed with OLGA for all TCRbeta clonotypes obtained by the gDNA method from several donors. Not all clones reach the TCRdb copy of this immuneACCESS table, which keeps in-frame sequences only. Checked studies attribute under half of the gap to unresolved V genes and leave the rest unexplained. That table furnishes V, J and clone size, whereas the DNA furnished D and trimming. The table for this sample lists about 2.2 million clones; around 93% of them were counted only once. Of the sample, about 1.8% falls within the top ten clones.

A note on this clone: The specificity of this receptor is unknown. The sample holds no much larger clone one base away, and base qualities are not on file.

CD8 naive samples were obtained by positive selection for CCR7 among CD45RO-negative cells, yielding a CD45RA+CCR7+ population from which TemRA cells were excluded. Healthy HIV-negative adults with no recently reported acute infections or vaccinations were included as donors. All donors were Caucasian adults living in Nashville, Tennessee, USA. Blood was collected by leukapheresis, and PBMCs were isolated by Ficoll-Histopaque density gradient centrifugation and then cryopreserved in liquid nitrogen vapor phase. Analytical flow cytometry was used to check the purity and quantity of each magnetically sorted T cell population. Genomic DNA was isolated from every sorted fraction and measured by UV absorbance on a Nanodrop 2000c. What the study reported, not specific to this receptor: Larger estimated clonotype richness was generally found for naive subsets than for memory subsets. Rarefaction of sorted-subset datasets indicated incomplete sequencing despite the large sequencing depth. Pairwise subsampling led to the expectation that sequencing depth would affect the degree of clonotype sharing among donors. About 4.5% of naive CD4, more than 3% of naive CD8, approximately 2.2% of memory CD4, and more than 0.35% of memory CD8 clonotypes were shared across a few donors. Sampling was restricted to blood, and TCR repertoires in tissue are likely to differ from TCR repertoires in blood. Because the study included only a small number of donors, the genetic and exposure-history diversity represented was limited. Higher generation probabilities were observed for clonotypes shared by all four sorted-subset donors than for non-shared clonotypes.

From a lookup of the germline V gene, CDR1 and CDR2 are SGHDT and YYEEEE. From the cysteine through the phenylalanine, the CDR3 covers 12 amino acids. The CDR3 DNA has 36 bases and is translated from base 1. V is clipped by 2 bases and J by 6 bases, and the sequence between their germline boundaries is 9 bases long. The V gene is TRBV5-6 and the J gene is TRBJ2-7, with the D gene too uncertain to name. The clonotype comes from a man aged 18 to 30 in good health. Some clones in this sample may be carry-over from other donors' samples. The sequencing input was naive CD8+ T cells from PBMCs. Interpreted using the paper, the cell subset or site label stands for: CD45RA+CCR7+. The CDR3 region reads CASSFHPGEQYF. In nucleotide form, the sequence is TGTGCCAGCAGCTTTCATCCCGGCGAGCAGTACTTC.